This T cell receptor (beta chain) was documented in a study of shared clonotypes between healthy human individuals. About this clone: Its cognate antigen is unknown.

Study-wide results and limits: Generally, naive subsets came out with larger estimated richness than memory subsets.

TCRdb's copy holds only in-frame clones and misses some; the assay was immunoSEQ multiplex PCR. The sample includes around 940,000 clones, less than 85% seen only once; the top ten take approximately 1.5%. This clonotype originated in a young man in good health. The sequencing sample was made of memory CD4+ T cells sorted from blood. As for subset: CD45RA-negative fraction.

The CDR3 bases are TGTGCCAGCAGTTACGGGACAGGGGCGAATCAGCCCCAGCATTTT. Protein sequence: CASSYGTGANQPQHF. The genes are TRBV27 and TRBJ1-5, with 10 bases matching TRBD1. The CDR3 spans 15 residues. V was clipped by 4 bases and J by 4 bases; unmatched bases: 4. Per germline, CDR1 MNHEY and CDR2 SMNVEV (reference sequence).